One sample yielded the 19 T cell receptor beta chains listed below, sequenced in a study of cytomegalovirus exposure and HLA in healthy donors. Amplification used 60 Vbeta primers and 13 Jbeta primers. The table came from immunoSEQ multiplex PCR; TCRdb's copy has only in-frame clones and leaves some out. The sample contains 90,000 to 100,000 clones, roughly three quarters of which appear only once. The sequenced material came from PBMCs. The receptors derive from a female donor in good health and CMV-seronegative.

This rearrangement joins TRBV7-8 to TRBJ2-7; TRBD1 matches 11 bases. The CDR3 extends over 15 amino acids. Germline CDR1 reads SGHVS; CDR2 reads FQNEAQ. Germline trimming cut 2 bases from V and 4 bases from J; bases unmatched to any gene: 4. The CDR3, as DNA: TGTGCCAGCAGCTTAAGGACAGGGGGCCTTTACGAGCAGTACTTC. Its protein is CASSLRTGGLYEQYF.

The chain employs TRBV28 and TRBJ2-2; 8 positions agree with TRBD1. The CDR3 loop spans 18 amino acids. V gave up 7 bases and J gave up 4 bases; unmatched junction bases: 17. Germline CDR1 reads MDHEN; CDR2 reads SYDVKM. As DNA, the CDR3 is TGTGCCAGCAATAAACCCCCCGGACAGGGACGGCGCACCGGGGAGCTGTTTTTT. Translated: CASNKPPGQGRRTGELFF.

The chain carries TRBV30 and TRBJ1-1, with D perhaps matching TRBD1 (5 bases). The CDR3 spans 13 residues. CDR1 and CDR2 (germline): GTSNPN, SVGIG (reference sequence). V lost 2 bases and J 3 bases, leaving 10 bases between the germline ends. This CDR3 reads CAWSREGYTEAFF. CDR3 coding DNA: TGTGCCTGGAGTAGGGAGGGGTACACTGAAGCTTTCTTT.

The chain carries TRBV5-5 and TRBJ1-1, with 9 bases identical to TRBD1. The length of the CDR3 is 15 residues. With 4 bases clipped from V and 3 bases from J, the junction kept 7 bases outside the gene matches. CDR1 is SGHKS and CDR2 is YYEKEE in the germline V gene (reference sequence). CDR3 in DNA: TGTGCCAGCAGCCCACAGGGGGCGGGGGACACTGAAGCTTTCTTT. Translated: CASSPQGAGDTEAFF.

The rearrangement links TRBV5-6 to TRBJ2-1; 9 nucleotides line up with TRBD2. The CDR3 sequence is 14 residues long. The germline V gene has CDR1 SGHDT and CDR2 YYEEEE. The junction had 6 bases not matched to a gene; V was cut back by 4 bases and J by 7 bases. Here the CDR3 DNA reads TGTGCCAGCAGCCGAGGGACTAGCTTTAATGAGCAGTTCTTC. It is translated as CASSRGTSFNEQFF.

This clone has a handful of counts. The rearrangement uses TRBV28 and TRBJ2-5; 10 bases agree with TRBD2. With 7 bases clipped from V and 5 bases from J, the junction kept 13 bases outside the gene matches. Germline loops: CDR1 MDHEN, CDR2 SYDVKM. The CDR3 has 16 amino acids. The CDR3, as DNA: TGTGCCAGCACGAAAGGCAGCGGGAGGGGGTGGGAGACCCAGTACTTC. Translated: CASTKGSGRGWETQYF. The full variable domain, in which reference TRBV28 and TRBJ2-5 provide the parts outside the CDR3, is DVKVTQSSRYLVKRTGEKVFLECVQDMDHENMFWYRQDPGLGLRLIYFSYDVKMKEKGDIPEGYSVSREKKERFSLILESASTNQTSMYLCASTKGSGRGWETQYFGPGTRLLVL.

This chain joins TRBV7-9 and TRBJ2-1, with 15 bases identical to TRBD2. The germline V gene encodes CDR1 SEHNR and CDR2 FQNEAQ (reference sequence). The CDR3 totals 18 residues. Unmatched junction bases numbered 7, after V lost 0 bases and J lost 7 bases. In DNA form, the CDR3 reads TGTGCCAGCAGCTTAGCGAGGACTAGCGGGGGGGGAGGGAATGAGCAGTTCTTC. It is translated as CASSLARTSGGGGNEQFF.

In this sample, this clone turned up a few times. The chain uses TRBV5-6 and TRBJ2-1, with 8 positions matching TRBD2. The germline V gene has CDR1 SGHDT and CDR2 YYEEEE. Trimming at V came to 4 bases and at J to 4 bases, leaving 4 bases not matched to a gene. The CDR3 contains 14 residues. CDR3 region: CASSRSGAYNEQFF. CDR3 coding DNA: TGTGCCAGCAGCCGTAGCGGGGCGTACAATGAGCAGTTCTTC.

The rearrangement joins TRBV10-3 to TRBJ1-2; D unclear. Germline V gene data show CDR1 as ENHRY and CDR2 as SYGVKD. The CDR3 is 15 residues long. V was shortened by 0 bases and J by 6 bases, with 14 bases between the two germline ends. CDR3 nucleotides: TGTGCCATCAGTGAGTCGGGCAGGAGAGCGGATGGCTACACCTTC. As protein: CAISESGRRADGYTF.

This chain uses TRBV19 with TRBJ1-2, with 9 bases fitting TRBD1. Per germline, CDR1 LNHDA and CDR2 SQIVND (reference sequence). There are 14 residues in the CDR3. V lost 7 bases, J lost 7 bases, and 10 bases stayed unmatched. CDR3 DNA: TGTGCCAGTACCCCGGGACAGGGTTTCGGTGGCTACACCTTC. Translated, it gives CASTPGQGFGGYTF.

J is TRBJ1-2 and V is TRBV4-3; D is perhaps TRBD1 (5 bases). The CDR3 has 15 residues. The V gene's germline CDR1 is LGHNA and CDR2 YSLEER. The germline V and J ends were trimmed by 1 base and 3 bases, with 12 bases remaining between them. DNA for the CDR3: TGCGCCAGCAGCCAAGTATCAGGGAAGGACTATGGCTACACCTTC. Translated: CASSQVSGKDYGYTF.

The V gene is TRBV6-6, the J gene TRBJ2-7; 13 bases are a match to TRBD2. After removal of 6 bases from V and 6 bases from J, the junction contained 8 bases not matched to a gene. Germline CDR1 reads MNHNY; CDR2 reads SVGAGI (reference sequence). CDR3 length: 15 residues. CDR3 protein: CASSLRTSGSSEQYF. The CDR3 nucleotides read TGTGCCAGCAGCTTGAGGACTAGCGGGAGTAGCGAGCAGTACTTC.

To note about this clone: Other DNA sequences in this sample translate to the same CDR3. The chain is built from TRBV4-2 and TRBJ1-2; weak D call: TRBD1 (6 bases). The length of the CDR3 is 12 residues. Trimming took 2 bases from V and 8 from J, leaving 9 bases between them. Germline V CDR1 and CDR2: LGHNA, YNFKEQ. DNA of the CDR3: TGTGCCAGCAGCCAAAACAGGGACGGCTACACCTTC. Encoded protein: CASSQNRDGYTF.

A remark on this clone: At one boundary the junction diverges from the germline segment, which might be a read error. The chain links TRBV7-9 to TRBJ2-7; perhaps TRBD1 as D (6 bases). CDR1 is SEHNR and CDR2 is FQNEAQ in the germline V gene (reference sequence). CDR3 size: 15 residues. The DNA of the CDR3 is TGTTCCAGCAGCCAAACCGGGACATTAGTATACGAGCAGTACTTC. Protein: CSSSQTGTLVYEQYF.

CDR3 in amino acids: CASSPGTSGAAQYF. For the CDR3, the DNA is TGCGCCAGCAGCCCCGGGACTAGTGGGGCAGCGCAGTATTTT. The chain joins TRBV5-1 to TRBJ2-3, with 8 nucleotides matching TRBD2. The CDR3 is 14 residues long. Germline CDR1 SGHRS, CDR2 YFSETQ. With 4 bases clipped from V and 10 bases from J, the junction kept 11 bases outside the gene matches. Complete variable domain (other parts from reference TRBV5-1 and TRBJ2-3): KAGVTQTPRYLIKTRGQQVTLSCSPISGHRSVSWYQQTPGQGLQFLFEYFSETQRNKGNFPGRFSGRQFSNSRSEMNVSTLELGDSALYLCASSPGTSGAAQYFGPGTRLTVL.

This chain connects TRBV6-6 to TRBJ2-7; 7 bases agree with TRBD1. V was pared by 5 bases and J by 4 bases, with 8 bases of the junction left unmatched. The CDR3 extends over 14 amino acids. Looked up from germline, CDR1 is MNHNY and CDR2 is SVGAGI (reference sequence). The CDR3 sequence is CASSPGQDRYEQYF. CDR3 DNA: TGTGCCAGCAGTCCCGGACAGGATAGGTACGAGCAGTACTTC.

This chain links TRBV18 with TRBJ2-7; D might be TRBD1 (6 bases). V lost 4 bases to trimming and J lost 2 bases, with 12 bases between them. Germline CDR1 and CDR2: KGHSH and LQKENI. The CDR3 is 14 residues long. The CDR3 here is CASSQRQDTYEQYF. CDR3 in DNA: TGTGCCAGCTCACAAAGACAGGATACCTACGAGCAGTACTTC.

The CDR3 DNA follows: TGTGCCAGCAGTTTAGAGATAGCGAGTTACAATGAGCAGTTCTTC. Its translation is CASSLEIASYNEQFF. The chain carries TRBV27 and TRBJ2-1; weak D call: TRBD2 (5 bases). CDR1 is MNHEY and CDR2 is SMNVEV in the germline V gene (reference sequence). There are 15 residues in the CDR3. V shed 2 bases and J shed 4 bases, with 12 bases lying between them.

This sequence joins TRBV19 and TRBJ1-4, with no clear D. The CDR3 contains 13 residues. The ends were cut back, 10 bases at V and 4 bases at J, with 13 bases in the middle. Germline CDR1 and CDR2: LNHDA and SQIVND (reference sequence). This CDR3 reads CATIGAGNEKLFF. Written as DNA, the CDR3 is TGTGCCACGATTGGAGCCGGTAATGAAAAACTGTTTTTT. Drawing the rest from reference TRBV19 and TRBJ1-4, the complete variable domain is DGGITQSPKYLFRKEGQNVTLSCEQNLNHDAMYWYRQDPGQGLRLIYYSQIVNDFQKGDIAEGYSVSREKKESFPLTVTSAQKNPTAFYLCATIGAGNEKLFFGSGTQLSVL.